The entry below describes one TCR beta chain. Its cognate antigen is unknown. The sample is drawn from a study of OX40 agonist ivuxolimab in advanced cancers. The overall study: Each patient was given ivuxolimab into a vein every 2 weeks, at 0.01 to 10 mg/kg.

Assay: immunoSEQ multiplex PCR; the TCRdb copy retains only in-frame clones and omits some. The table shows fewer than 90,000 clones, with about 88% occurring only once. The ends lost 1 base at V and 2 bases at J; junction bases unmatched: 4. CDR3 length: 15 residues. Germline V gene sequence: CDR1 SGHDT, CDR2 YYEEEE. Study observations and caveats: Certain nonresponders likewise exhibited a low normalized T-cell clonal expansion. The average count of expanded clones was higher among CD8+ T cells than among CD4+.

The rearrangement links TRBV5-6 to TRBJ2-5, with 8 positions matching TRBD1. The clonotype comes from an adult with an advanced solid tumor such as melanoma, head and neck, liver or kidney cancer. The specimen was CD4+ or CD8+ T cells sorted from blood, collected in a trial of the OX40 agonist ivuxolimab. DNA for the CDR3: TGTGCCAGCAGCTTGTGGACAGGGTGGCAAGAGACCCAGTACTTC. It encodes CASSLWTGWQETQYF.